One sample yielded the 24 T cell receptor beta chains listed below, sequenced in a study of beta chain features in type 1 diabetes. Reverse transcribing all isolated RNA meant expressed TCRB transcripts were sequenced. Generated by immunoSEQ multiplex PCR, the TCRdb table keeps only in-frame clones and is missing some. The sample carries about 290,000 clones, around 7.8% recorded once. Sequenced input: central memory CD4+ T cells from blood. The receptors were gathered from a woman aged 18-29 years in good health.

Only a few counts were recorded for this clone. This chain uses TRBV7-9 with TRBJ2-7; D may be TRBD1 (6 bases). CDR1 is SEHNR, CDR2 FQNEAQ, per germline (reference sequence). The CDR3 loop spans 15 amino acids. V lost 5 bases and J lost 0, with 14 bases in between. The CDR3 protein is CASSPGTTSSYEQYV. The CDR3 DNA sequence: TGTGCCAGCAGCCCAGGGACAACAAGCTCCTACGAGCAGTACGTC.

The genes are TRBV7-2 and TRBJ2-3; unclear D gene. V lost 3 bases, J lost 5 bases, and 9 bases lay in between. CDR3 size: 13 residues. Germline V gives CDR1 SGHTA, CDR2 FQGNSA. CDR3 protein: CASSFGLGDTQYF. The CDR3 bases are TGTGCCAGCAGCTTTGGTCTGGGAGATACGCAGTATTTT.

The table lists this clone with a few counts. The chain employs TRBV10-3 and TRBJ2-1; 10 positions match TRBD2. The CDR3 is 15 amino acids. After removal of 0 bases from V and 4 bases from J, the junction contained 0 bases not matched to a gene. Germline CDR1 is ENHRY and CDR2 is SYGVKD. The DNA of the CDR3 is TGTGCCATCAGTGAGTCTAGCGGGGGGTACAATGAGCAGTTCTTC. This codes for CAISESSGGYNEQFF.

This clone has just a few counts. The chain uses TRBV18 and TRBJ1-2, with a possible D match to TRBD1 (5 bases). Trimming left V 3 bases short and J 4 bases short, with 12 bases between. CDR1 and CDR2 (germline): KGHSH, LQKENI. The CDR3 length is 14 residues. The CDR3 DNA is TGTGCCAGCTCACCGGGGCAGAAGGTCTATGGCTACACCTTC. This sequence encodes CASSPGQKVYGYTF.

The CDR3 DNA follows: TGTGCCAGCAGCCAATCGTCCCGGTTGGGTGAGCAGTTCTTC. Its translation is CASSQSSRLGEQFF. This chain joins TRBV16 and TRBJ2-1; no definite D call. The CDR3 has 14 residues. The germline V and J ends were trimmed by 0 bases and 9 bases, with 12 bases remaining between them. Germline values: CDR1 KGHSY, CDR2 FQNENV.

This chain joins TRBV5-1 and TRBJ2-2; the D is unclear. CDR1 and CDR2 from the germline V gene are SGHRS and YFSETQ. V was trimmed by 5 bases and J by 3 bases, leaving 11 bases between them. This CDR3 comprises 14 residues. This CDR3 reads CASRPGLYTGELFF. The CDR3 nucleotides are TGCGCCAGCAGGCCCGGGTTGTACACCGGGGAGCTGTTTTTT. The variable domain in full, with the rest retrieved from reference TRBV5-1 and TRBJ2-2, is KAGVTQTPRYLIKTRGQQVTLSCSPISGHRSVSWYQQTPGQGLQFLFEYFSETQRNKGNFPGRFSGRQFSNSRSEMNVSTLELGDSALYLCASRPGLYTGELFFGEGSRLTVL.

This clone showed up many times. The V and J genes are TRBV5-8 and TRBJ2-1; 7 bases are shared with TRBD2. The J segment lost 11 bases and the V segment lost 4 bases, leaving 3 bases of the junction unmatched. Germline V gives CDR1 SGHTS, CDR2 YDEGEE. CDR3 length: 11 residues. CDR3 sequence reads: CASSGGDQQFF. CDR3 DNA: TGTGCCAGCAGCGGGGGGGACCAGCAGTTCTTC.

The chain combines TRBV5-6 with TRBJ1-6, with D uncertain. Germline V CDR1 and CDR2: SGHDT, YYEEEE. CDR3 length: 14 residues. Deletions cut 0 bases from V and 7 bases from J, with 8 bases between. CDR3 region: CASSLEQRNSPLHF. CDR3 coding DNA: TGTGCCAGCAGCTTGGAACAGCGCAATTCACCCCTCCACTTT.

Only a few counts were recorded for this clone. The V and J genes are TRBV30 and TRBJ2-3, with D tentatively TRBD2 (6 bases). Germline lookup yields CDR1 GTSNPN and CDR2 SVGIG (reference sequence). Trimming cost V 8 bases and J 0 bases, with 18 bases left between them. The CDR3 runs 15 residues. For the CDR3, the DNA is TGTGCCGCGGGGACGGGTGCTACTAGCACAGATACGCAGTATTTT. Its protein is CAAGTGATSTDTQYF.

This clone has more than one count but fewer than ten. At the DNA level, this CDR3 is encoded by other sequences in the same sample as well. The V gene is TRBV4-2, the J gene TRBJ2-2; 8 bases align to TRBD1. The V segment lost 0 bases and the J segment 0 bases; nucleotides outside the gene matches: 3. Germline loops: CDR1 LGHNA, CDR2 YNFKEQ. The CDR3 has 17 amino acids. The chain's CDR3 is CASSQDGQGANTGELFF. Here the CDR3 DNA reads TGTGCCAGCAGCCAAGATGGACAGGGCGCGAACACCGGGGAGCTGTTTTTT.

The rearrangement links TRBV7-2 to TRBJ2-5, with 15 bases fitting TRBD2. Germline V gene data show CDR1 as SGHTA and CDR2 as FQGNSA. The CDR3 runs to 18 residues. The trim removed 5 bases at V and 0 bases at J, leaving 7 bases unmatched. The CDR3, as DNA: TGTGCCAGCAGCAAGGGCGGACTAGCGGGGGGGTACCAAGAGACCCAGTACTTC. Translating it yields CASSKGGLAGGYQETQYF.

This chain connects TRBV7-3 to TRBJ2-1; 11 bases align to TRBD2. The CDR3 covers 18 residues. V lost 7 bases to trimming and J lost 1 base; unmatched junction nucleotides: 12. Germline V gene data show CDR1 as SGHTA and CDR2 as FQGTGA. The CDR3: CASTPLAGGPGSYNEQFF. CDR3 bases: TGTGCCAGCACCCCATTAGCGGGGGGGCCCGGATCCTACAATGAGCAGTTCTTC.

V usage is TRBV28 and J usage is TRBJ1-2; D is uncertain. Germline loops: CDR1 MDHEN, CDR2 SYDVKM. This CDR3 spans 15 amino acids. V was shortened by 5 bases and J by 1 base, with 14 bases between the two germline ends. The CDR3 loop is CASSQGRIFNYGYTF. The CDR3 DNA reads as TGTGCCAGCAGTCAAGGACGGATTTTTAACTATGGCTACACCTTC.

For this clone: This same CDR3 is encoded by further DNA sequences in the sample. CDR3 in amino acids: CASSLALAGSYNEQFF. Here the CDR3 DNA reads TGTGCCAGCAGCTTAGCGCTGGCCGGCTCCTACAATGAGCAGTTCTTC. The chain recombines TRBV7-9 with TRBJ2-1; D gene unclear. Germline CDR1 reads SEHNR; CDR2 reads FQNEAQ (reference sequence). This CDR3 has 16 amino acids. V was trimmed by 0 bases and J by 0 bases, leaving 9 bases between them.

The chain links TRBV18 to TRBJ1-1, with D uncertain. The CDR3 contains 13 residues. Per the germline V gene, CDR1 is KGHSH and CDR2 is LQKENI. V was trimmed by 1 base and J by 6 bases, leaving 9 bases between them. CDR3 nucleotides: TGTGCCAGCTCACCACTTTCGAGTTCTGAAGCTTTCTTT. This translates into CASSPLSSSEAFF. Drawing the rest from reference TRBV18 and TRBJ1-1, the complete variable domain is NAGVMQNPRHLVRRRGQEARLRCSPMKGHSHVYWYRQLPEEGLKFMVYLQKENIIDESGMPKERFSAEFPKEGPSILRIQQVVRGDSAAYFCASSPLSSSEAFFGQGTRLTVV.

The CDR3 bases are TGTGCCAGCTGCCCGGAGGGTAGGGAGACCCAGCATTTT. Protein: CASCPEGRETQHF. V and J are TRBV6-5 and TRBJ1-5; no reliable D call. The CDR3 has 13 residues. V gave up 8 bases and J gave up 11 bases, with 19 bases separating them. The germline V gene encodes CDR1 MNHEY and CDR2 SVGAGI.

The chain has TRBV4-2 and TRBJ2-1; 12 bases are shared with TRBD2. The CDR3 covers 16 residues. V was clipped by 6 bases and J by 8 bases; unmatched bases: 11. Germline V gene lookup returns CDR1 LGHNA and CDR2 YNFKEQ. This CDR3 reads CASRRGLAGGSDEQFF. CDR3 DNA: TGTGCCAGCAGGAGAGGTCTAGCGGGAGGGTCCGATGAGCAGTTCTTC.

This sequence joins TRBV21-1 and TRBJ2-5; the table's D call, TRBD1, was not checked against the DNA. TRBV21-1 is labeled a pseudogene. The CDR3 extends over 18 amino acids. Here the CDR3 DNA reads TGTGCCAGCAGTTCTAGGCCGCAGGGGGCAAGGGTCCCAGAGACCCAGTACTTC. Translation: CASSSRPQGARVPETQYF.

This clone has just a few counts. The rearrangement uses TRBV30 and TRBJ1-2; D is ambiguous. The germline gives CDR1 GTSNPN, CDR2 SVGIG (reference sequence). The CDR3 is made up of 11 amino acids. V was pared by 4 bases and J by 3 bases, with 6 bases between. As DNA, the CDR3 is TGTGCCTGGACGAGGGACTATGGCTACACCTTC. Protein sequence: CAWTRDYGYTF.

The chain carries TRBV5-1 and TRBJ2-3; D is uncertain. Germline CDR1 SGHRS, CDR2 YFSETQ. The CDR3 is 12 residues long. V was trimmed by 3 bases and J by 4 bases, leaving 6 bases between them. CDR3 amino acids: CASSSVPDTQYF. The CDR3 coding sequence is TGCGCCAGCAGCTCAGTACCAGATACGCAGTATTTT.

The rearrangement uses TRBV4-3 and TRBJ2-3, with 11 nucleotides matching TRBD2. The germline V gene has CDR1 LGHNA and CDR2 YSLEER. The CDR3 contains 16 residues. The junction had 0 bases not matched to a gene; V was cut back by 1 base and J by 0 bases. CDR3: CASSQGTSGSTDTQYF. The CDR3 coding sequence is TGCGCCAGCAGCCAAGGGACTAGCGGGAGCACAGATACGCAGTATTTT.

The sample holds a few counts of this clone. The chain employs TRBV30 and TRBJ1-3, with D possibly being TRBD1 (6 bases). V dropped 0 bases and J dropped 0 bases, with 15 bases sitting between them. This CDR3 has 17 amino acids. Germline V gene lookup returns CDR1 GTSNPN and CDR2 SVGIG (reference sequence). In DNA, the CDR3 is TGTGCCTGGAGTGTACTGGGACAACTACGCTCTGGAAACACCATATATTTT. It yields the protein CAWSVLGQLRSGNTIYF.

This clone was detected only a few times. The chain employs TRBV7-8 and TRBJ2-7; D unclear. CDR1 SGHVS and CDR2 FQNEAQ come from the germline V gene. This CDR3 is 14 amino acids long. V gave up 3 bases and J gave up 2 bases, with 11 bases separating them. The CDR3 coding sequence is TGTGCCAGCAGCTTTTCTTTCCCAGCCTACGAGCAGTACGTC. As protein: CASSFSFPAYEQYV.

This clone was seen only a few times. The identical CDR3 is also encoded by other nucleotide sequences in the sample. The chain employs TRBV7-2 and TRBJ2-3; D unresolved. The CDR3 is made up of 15 amino acids. The V and J ends lost 1 base and 1 base respectively, with 9 bases between them. Germline V gives CDR1 SGHTA, CDR2 FQGNSA. In DNA form, the CDR3 reads TGTGCCAGCAGCTTAGGGGGTATTCGCACAGATACGCAGTATTTT. Translating it yields CASSLGGIRTDTQYF. Based on the CDR3 plus reference TRBV7-2 and TRBJ2-3, the full variable domain is GAGVSQSPSNKVTEKGKDVELRCDPISGHTALYWYRQSLGQGLEFLIYFQGNSAPDKSGLPSDRFSAERTGGSVSTLTIQRTQQEDSAVYLCASSLGGIRTDTQYFGPGTRLTVL.